Listed below are T cell receptor beta chains from one sample, sequenced in a study of CD8+CD57+ T cells in acquired aplastic anemia. TCRdb re-called the reads with MiXCR, one entry per CDR3 protein. The sample has around 220,000 distinct CDR3 sequences, over 40% seen once. The material sequenced was sorted CD4+, CD8+, or CD8+CD57+ T cells (not recorded which) from PBMCs. The receptors stem from a human donor with aplastic anemia. The CDR3 runs from the conserved cysteine through the conserved F or W. The D gene is left open where the match is weak. Only part of the rows carry a size: once, few, many, or a class if the clone is expanded.

V	size	J	D	CDR3	DNA
TRBV7-3	NA	TRBJ1-1	TRBD1	CASSLGGQAVYQAFF	TGTGCCAGCAGCTTAGGAGGACAGGCCGTTTATCAAGCTTTCTTT
TRBV28	few	TRBJ1-2	NA	CASSGGGNYGYTF	TGTGCCAGCAGTGGAGGGGGTAACTATGGCTACACCTTC
TRBV12-5	NA	TRBJ2-3	TRBD2	CASGLVGASGVINTQYF	TGTGCTAGTGGTTTGGTCGGGGCTAGCGGGGTGATAAATACGCAGTATTTT
TRBV29-1	NA	TRBJ2-5	TRBD1	CSVLTGGQETQYF	TGCAGCGTTTTAACAGGGGGCCAAGAGACCCAGTACTTC
TRBV7-8	NA	TRBJ2-7	NA	CASSLTPAYEQYF	TGTGCCAGCAGCCTCACTCCCGCCTACGAGCAGTACTTC
TRBV19	NA	TRBJ1-1	TRBD1	CASSRQGTSPGAFF	TGTGCCAGTAGTCGACAGGGAACGTCCCCGGGAGCTTTCTTT
TRBV5-1	many	TRBJ2-2	NA	CASSLDSPYGELFF	TGCGCCAGCAGCTTGGACAGCCCATACGGGGAGCTGTTTTTT
TRBV6-1	many	TRBJ2-3	NA	CASSETGRDTQYF	TGTGCCAGCAGTGAAACGGGTAGAGATACGCAGTATTTT
TRBV19	many	TRBJ1-1	NA	CASSRAGTNTEAFF	TGTGCCAGTAGTAGGGCAGGGACGAACACTGAAGCTTTCTTT
TRBV19	few	TRBJ1-1	NA	CASSGSQTTEAFF	TGTGCCAGTAGTGGCTCCCAGACAACTGAAGCTTTCTTT